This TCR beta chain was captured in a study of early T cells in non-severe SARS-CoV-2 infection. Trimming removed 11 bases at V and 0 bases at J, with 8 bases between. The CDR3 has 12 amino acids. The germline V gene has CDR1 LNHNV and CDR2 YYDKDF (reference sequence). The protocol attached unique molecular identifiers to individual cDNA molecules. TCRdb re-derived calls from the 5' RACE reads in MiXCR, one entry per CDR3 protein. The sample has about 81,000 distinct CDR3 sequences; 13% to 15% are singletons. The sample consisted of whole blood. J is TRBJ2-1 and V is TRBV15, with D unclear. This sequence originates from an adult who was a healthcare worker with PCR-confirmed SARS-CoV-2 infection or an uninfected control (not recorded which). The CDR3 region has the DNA TGTGCCTGTTCCAGCTCCTACAATGAGCAGTTCTTC. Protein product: CACSSSYNEQFF. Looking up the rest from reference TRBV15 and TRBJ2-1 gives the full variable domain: DAMVIQNPRYQVTQFGKPVTLSCSQTLNHNVMYWYQQKSSQAPKLLFHYYDKDFNNEADTPDNFQSRRPNTSFCFLDIRSPGLGDTAMYLCACSSSYNEQFFGPGTRLTVL.